This T cell receptor beta chain comes out of a study of CD8+ T cells in alopecia areata (dated by TCRdb to 2016 to 2018). Looking at the study overall: High-throughput TCRbeta sequencing was used to examine T cell clonal expansion in alopecia areata in both the C3H/HeJ mouse model and human patients. Clonality in the scalp was compared among normal scalp (n=4), patchy alopecia areata scalp (n=8), and alopecia totalis/universalis scalp (n=8). On the human side, TCRbeta sequencing was run on scalp tissue and on sorted CD4+ and CD8+ peripheral blood T cells from healthy controls and from alopecia areata patients with either patchy or totalis/universalis disease. RNA was obtained with the PAXgene miRNA kit for fixed scalp, the miRNeasy kit for PBMCs, and the RNeasy kit for mouse skin. TCRbeta CDR3 regions were amplified by immunoSEQ multiplex PCR using 35 Vbeta forward and 13 Jbeta reverse primers.

What the study reported, not specific to this receptor: Scalp TCR repertoire analysis is complicated because resident alphabeta T cells in normal human skin are also sequenced, whereas mouse skin is dominated by gammadelta T cells. Higher clonality and more expanded CD8+ clones were observed in lesional scalp than in normal scalp, particularly in alopecia totalis/universalis, a finding suggestive of antigenic drive. TCR sequences shared between patients were less clear than in mice, possibly partly because of HLA diversity in the patient population.

This clone was observed a handful of times. The antigen it binds to is not known. The sample holds no much larger clone one base away, and base qualities are not on file. PBMCs were isolated by density centrifugation and stained for CD3, CD4 and CD8, after which CD4+ and CD8+ T cells were sorted on a FACSAria. Scalp biopsies and blood samples were provided by unaffected controls. Library construction relied on the immunoSEQ multiplex PCR assay. To provide template for TCR sequencing, every sample had RNA extracted and reverse transcribed into cDNA. SuperScript III was used to make first-strand cDNA, primed with a 2:1 mix of oligo-dT and random hexamers. A synthetic immune receptor repertoire was used to gauge amplification bias, and whatever bias remained was removed computationally. In the original analysis: Raw reads were preprocessed to remove errors, and CDR3 was defined according to IMGT conventions as the region from the conserved cysteine to phenylalanine. Clonality was computed as 1 minus the Shannon entropy, with the entropy normalized by log2 of the number of productive unique TCRs. Whether each scalp clone was CD4 or CD8 was inferred by checking scalp TCRbeta sequences against the CD4 and CD8 repertoires from sorted blood. The immuneACCESS repertoire file appears here via TCRdb, limited to in-frame rearrangements. These files lack a portion of the clones; in checked studies, under half of the deficit traces to unresolved V genes, and the cause of the others is not known. V, J and clone size reflect that table, while D and trimming were determined from the DNA. In all, the sample holds about 200,000 clones, and 45% to 70% of those were seen once. Roughly 5.3% of the sample is in the top ten clones.

CDR1 is given as MNHNS and CDR2 as SASEGT, both from the germline V gene. The CDR3 sequence holds 14 residues, the cysteine and phenylalanine included. CDR3 DNA only is kept here, 42 bases in frame from base 1. V ends up 4 bases short and J 6 bases short, with an unmatched junction base count of 5. Recombination joined TRBV6-1 with TRBJ2-2, with 7 bases in between that match TRBD1. The sequence was obtained from a human donor in good health. The sequencing sample was made of CD8+ T cells sorted from blood. Here is the DNA: TGTGCCAGCAGTGGTACAGGGGATGCCGGGGAGCTGTTTTTT. Its protein product is CASSGTGDAGELFF.